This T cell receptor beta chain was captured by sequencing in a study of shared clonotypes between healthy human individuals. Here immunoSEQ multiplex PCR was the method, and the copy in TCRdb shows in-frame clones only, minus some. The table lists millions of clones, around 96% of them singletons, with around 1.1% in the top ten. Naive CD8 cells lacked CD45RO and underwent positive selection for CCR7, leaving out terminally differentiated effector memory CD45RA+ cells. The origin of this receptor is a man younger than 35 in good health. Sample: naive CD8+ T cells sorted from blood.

This CDR3 is CASSVGQAQETQYF. CDR3 in DNA: TGTGCCAGCAGCGTAGGGCAAGCACAAGAGACCCAGTACTTC. The chain is built from TRBV9 and TRBJ2-5, with D unclear. The CDR3 has 14 amino acids. CDR1 is SGDLS, CDR2 YYNGEE, per germline. Trimming removed 0 bases from V and 2 bases from J, with 8 bases in between.